Listed below are T cell receptor beta chains from one sample, sequenced in a study of OX40 agonist ivuxolimab in advanced cancers. The table came from immunoSEQ multiplex PCR; TCRdb's copy has only in-frame clones and leaves some out. This sample has 60,000 to 80,000 clones, with 60% to 85% found just once. The source material was CD4+ or CD8+ T cells sorted from blood, sampled in a trial of the OX40 agonist ivuxolimab. These receptors all come from an adult with an advanced solid tumor such as melanoma, head and neck, liver or kidney cancer. The CDR3 runs from the conserved cysteine through the conserved F or W. A D gene is named only where the DNA matches it firmly. Not all rows give a size; the values are once, few, many and, for expanded clones, a class.

j_call: TRBJ2-3
v_call: TRBV25-1
clone_size: .
d_call: .
cdr3_nt: TGTGCCAGCAGTGACCCTGGATGGGGGATCACAGATACGCAGTATTTT
cdr3_aa: CASSDPGWGITDTQYF

j_call: TRBJ1-2
v_call: TRBV7-9
clone_size: few
d_call: .
cdr3_nt: TGTGCCAGCAGCGCTCTGACAGAGAACTATGGCTACACCTTC
cdr3_aa: CASSALTENYGYTF

j_call: TRBJ2-5
v_call: TRBV9
clone_size: .
d_call: TRBD2
cdr3_nt: TGTGCCAGCAGCCTCTGGGGGGGGCAAGAGACCCAGTACTTC
cdr3_aa: CASSLWGGQETQYF

j_call: TRBJ2-3
v_call: TRBV7-2
clone_size: .
d_call: .
cdr3_nt: TGTGCCAGCAGCTTAGGTAGAGGGGGTCCAGATACGCAGTATTTT
cdr3_aa: CASSLGRGGPDTQYF

j_call: TRBJ2-5
v_call: TRBV7-8
clone_size: .
d_call: .
cdr3_nt: TGTGCCAGCAGCCTTACTCAGTACCAAGAGACCCAGTACTTC
cdr3_aa: CASSLTQYQETQYF

j_call: TRBJ2-7
v_call: TRBV5-1
clone_size: .
d_call: TRBD2
cdr3_nt: TGCGCCAGCAGCCAGGGACTAGCCTACGAGCAGTACTTC
cdr3_aa: CASSQGLAYEQYF

j_call: TRBJ2-7
v_call: TRBV5-5
clone_size: .
d_call: TRBD2
cdr3_nt: TGTGCCAGCAGCCCCCCCCAAGCGGGAGTTTACGAGCAGTACTTC
cdr3_aa: CASSPPQAGVYEQYF

j_call: TRBJ2-5
v_call: TRBV6-1
clone_size: .
d_call: .
cdr3_nt: TGTGCCAGCAGTGAAGCAATCACGGGGGACTACTTC
cdr3_aa: CASSEAITGDYF

j_call: TRBJ2-1
v_call: TRBV27
clone_size: few
d_call: .
cdr3_nt: TGTGCCAGCAGTTTCTCATACTCCTACAATGAGCAGTTCTTC
cdr3_aa: CASSFSYSYNEQFF

j_call: TRBJ2-5
v_call: TRBV5-8
clone_size: few
d_call: .
cdr3_nt: TGTGCCAGCAGCTTGTCCCGGGAACAGTACTTC
cdr3_aa: CASSLSREQYF

j_call: TRBJ2-2
v_call: TRBV7-2
clone_size: .
d_call: TRBD1
cdr3_nt: TGTGCCAGCAGCCTCGGACAGGGGTTCCCCGGGGAGCTGTTTTTT
cdr3_aa: CASSLGQGFPGELFF

j_call: TRBJ2-5
v_call: TRBV5-1
clone_size: .
d_call: TRBD2
cdr3_nt: TGCGCCAGCAGCTTGGTTCCCTTACTAGCGGGGAAACAAGAGACCCAGTACTTC
cdr3_aa: CASSLVPLLAGKQETQYF

j_call: TRBJ2-7
v_call: TRBV9
clone_size: .
d_call: TRBD2
cdr3_nt: TGTGCCAGCAGCGGGACTAGCGGCTCCTACGAGCAGTACTTC
cdr3_aa: CASSGTSGSYEQYF

j_call: TRBJ2-1
v_call: TRBV7-3
clone_size: .
d_call: .
cdr3_nt: TGTGCCAGCAGCTTAGCAGGGTCGGCATACAATGAGCAGTTCTTC
cdr3_aa: CASSLAGSAYNEQFF

j_call: TRBJ2-7
v_call: TRBV7-3
clone_size: .
d_call: TRBD2
cdr3_nt: TGTGCCAGCAGCTCTAGCGGGGGGCTTCTCGAGCAGTACTTC
cdr3_aa: CASSSSGGLLEQYF

j_call: TRBJ2-7
v_call: TRBV6-5
clone_size: once
d_call: TRBD1
cdr3_nt: TGTGCCAGCAGCCGCGGACAGGGGGAGGACGAGCAGTACTTC
cdr3_aa: CASSRGQGEDEQYF

j_call: TRBJ2-1
v_call: TRBV7-9
clone_size: few
d_call: TRBD2
cdr3_nt: TGTGCCAGCAGCACATCCGGGACTAGCGGGAGTAGGGGTGAGCAGTTCTTC
cdr3_aa: CASSTSGTSGSRGEQFF

j_call: TRBJ1-4
v_call: TRBV29-1
clone_size: .
d_call: TRBD1
cdr3_nt: TGCAGCGTTGAAAAGCAGGGGGCAACTAATGAAAAACTGTTTTTT
cdr3_aa: CSVEKQGATNEKLFF

j_call: TRBJ2-4
v_call: TRBV23-1
clone_size: .
d_call: .
cdr3_nt: TGCGCCAGCAGTCAAATAGCCAAAAACATTCAGTACTTC
cdr3_aa: CASSQIAKNIQYF

j_call: TRBJ2-3
v_call: TRBV7-8
clone_size: .
d_call: TRBD2
cdr3_nt: TGTGCCAGCAGCTTGCCCAGCGGGAGAGACACAGATACGCAGTATTTT
cdr3_aa: CASSLPSGRDTDTQYF

j_call: TRBJ1-1
v_call: TRBV6-1
clone_size: .
d_call: .
cdr3_nt: TGTGCCAGCAGTGAATTGACGGGGGCGGAAGCTTTCTTT
cdr3_aa: CASSELTGAEAFF

j_call: TRBJ2-7
v_call: TRBV9
clone_size: many
d_call: .
cdr3_nt: TGTGCCAGCAGCGTAGGGTCTGGGAGCCTCCACGAGCAGTACTTC
cdr3_aa: CASSVGSGSLHEQYF

j_call: TRBJ2-7
v_call: TRBV5-6
clone_size: once
d_call: .
cdr3_nt: TGTGCCAGCAGGGCGGTCCGGGACGTCTCAGGCGAGTACTTC
cdr3_aa: CASRAVRDVSGEYF

j_call: TRBJ1-1
v_call: TRBV28
clone_size: once
d_call: .
cdr3_nt: TGTGCCAGCAGTTCCCCGGGACGGGTGAACACTGAAGCTTTCTTT
cdr3_aa: CASSSPGRVNTEAFF

j_call: TRBJ2-1
v_call: TRBV7-6
clone_size: .
d_call: .
cdr3_nt: TGTGCCAGCAGCCCAACGCCCGGTGGCCCATACAATGAGCAGTTCTTC
cdr3_aa: CASSPTPGGPYNEQFF

j_call: TRBJ2-1
v_call: TRBV28
clone_size: .
d_call: .
cdr3_nt: TGTGCCAGCAGTTTTCCGGCAGGGCAAGTTAGCAATGAGCAGTTCTTC
cdr3_aa: CASSFPAGQVSNEQFF

j_call: TRBJ1-1
v_call: TRBV27
clone_size: .
d_call: .
cdr3_nt: TGTGCCAGCAGTTTGGGTTCCGGGAAGAACACTGAAGCTTTCTTT
cdr3_aa: CASSLGSGKNTEAFF

j_call: TRBJ2-7
v_call: TRBV7-3
clone_size: .
d_call: .
cdr3_nt: TGTGCCAGCAGCTCCGACCTCACCAAAATTTCCTACGAGCAGTACTTC
cdr3_aa: CASSSDLTKISYEQYF

j_call: TRBJ2-7
v_call: TRBV9
clone_size: .
d_call: .
cdr3_nt: TGTGCCAGCAGCGTAGGAGCCGAGGAGGGGGAGCAGTACTTC
cdr3_aa: CASSVGAEEGEQYF

j_call: TRBJ2-1
v_call: TRBV11-3
clone_size: .
d_call: .
cdr3_nt: TGTGCCAGCAGCCGTTCTGGGGCCTACAATGAGCAGTTCTTC
cdr3_aa: CASSRSGAYNEQFF

j_call: TRBJ2-3
v_call: TRBV19
clone_size: .
d_call: TRBD2
cdr3_nt: TGTGCCAGTAGTAACCCGGGACTAGGTACCACAGATACGCAGTATTTT
cdr3_aa: CASSNPGLGTTDTQYF

j_call: TRBJ2-7
v_call: TRBV7-9
clone_size: .
d_call: .
cdr3_nt: TGTGCCAGCAGCTTCTTCTCTATGCAGGGCTACGAGCAGTACTTC
cdr3_aa: CASSFFSMQGYEQYF

j_call: TRBJ1-2
v_call: TRBV7-9
clone_size: .
d_call: TRBD1
cdr3_nt: TGTGCCAGCAGCGATACTATCTTACAGGGGAGGGGTGGCTACACCTTC
cdr3_aa: CASSDTILQGRGGYTF

j_call: TRBJ2-7
v_call: TRBV30
clone_size: .
d_call: .
cdr3_nt: TGTGCCTGGAGTGTCCTTAGGGGGTCCTACGAGCAGTACTTC
cdr3_aa: CAWSVLRGSYEQYF

j_call: TRBJ1-1
v_call: TRBV27
clone_size: few
d_call: .
cdr3_nt: TGTGCCAGCATGTGGACGCCGGGCACTGAAGCTTTCTTT
cdr3_aa: CASMWTPGTEAFF

j_call: TRBJ1-1
v_call: TRBV29-1
clone_size: .
d_call: .
cdr3_nt: TGCAGCGTGATACCGGGACACTACTCGAACACTGAAGCTTTCTTT
cdr3_aa: CSVIPGHYSNTEAFF

j_call: TRBJ2-7
v_call: TRBV7-3
clone_size: .
d_call: .
cdr3_nt: TGTGCCAGCACATCGGAACAGTACCAGATACACGAGCAGTACTTC
cdr3_aa: CASTSEQYQIHEQYF

j_call: TRBJ1-4
v_call: TRBV4-3
clone_size: .
d_call: .
cdr3_nt: TGCGCCAGCAGCCAAGATTGGAGGAACGGAAATGAAAAACTGTTTTTT
cdr3_aa: CASSQDWRNGNEKLFF

j_call: TRBJ2-5
v_call: TRBV7-9
clone_size: .
d_call: .
cdr3_nt: TGTGCCAGCAGCTTAGAGAACCAAGAGACCCAGTACTTC
cdr3_aa: CASSLENQETQYF

j_call: TRBJ1-2
v_call: TRBV6-1
clone_size: .
d_call: .
cdr3_nt: TGTGCCAGCAATCAGGGAGGATTTGGCTACACCTTC
cdr3_aa: CASNQGGFGYTF

j_call: TRBJ2-6
v_call: TRBV19
clone_size: .
d_call: TRBD2
cdr3_nt: TGTGCCAGTAGTATGACTAGCGGGGGGCTCTCTGGGGCCAACGTCCTGACTTTC
cdr3_aa: CASSMTSGGLSGANVLTF

j_call: TRBJ1-5
v_call: TRBV28
clone_size: .
d_call: .
cdr3_nt: TGTGCCAGCAGTTTCCAGGGAAATAGCAATCAGCCCCAGCATTTT
cdr3_aa: CASSFQGNSNQPQHF

j_call: TRBJ2-3
v_call: TRBV5-1
clone_size: .
d_call: .
cdr3_nt: TGCGCCAGCAGCACTCGGGAGAGCACAGATACGCAGTATTTT
cdr3_aa: CASSTRESTDTQYF

j_call: TRBJ2-3
v_call: TRBV7-8
clone_size: .
d_call: TRBD1
cdr3_nt: TGTGCCAGCAGCCAGGACAGGGCACGTTGGTATTTT
cdr3_aa: CASSQDRARWYF

j_call: TRBJ1-4
v_call: TRBV28
clone_size: .
d_call: .
cdr3_nt: TGTGCCAGCAGGAAAAGCGCAACTAATGAAAAACTGTTTTTT
cdr3_aa: CASRKSATNEKLFF

j_call: TRBJ1-5
v_call: TRBV27
clone_size: .
d_call: .
cdr3_nt: TGTGCCAGCAGTTCTCTCGGCACAGGGTTTAATAGCAATCAGCCCCAGCATTTT
cdr3_aa: CASSSLGTGFNSNQPQHF

j_call: TRBJ2-1
v_call: TRBV4-1
clone_size: .
d_call: .
cdr3_nt: TGCGCCAGCAGCCAAGATCGGCTAGCGTCCTACAATGAGCAGTTCTTC
cdr3_aa: CASSQDRLASYNEQFF

j_call: TRBJ1-2
v_call: TRBV25-1
clone_size: .
d_call: .
cdr3_nt: TGTGCCAGCGAAGAGGAGGGGTGGGGGACGGATGGCTACACCTTC
cdr3_aa: CASEEEGWGTDGYTF

j_call: TRBJ2-5
v_call: TRBV11-2
clone_size: .
d_call: .
cdr3_nt: TGTGCCAGCAGCTTAGATATTTGGAGCTGGGGGTACCAAGAGACCCAGTACTTC
cdr3_aa: CASSLDIWSWGYQETQYF

j_call: TRBJ2-7
v_call: TRBV6-1
clone_size: .
d_call: TRBD1
cdr3_nt: TGTGCCAGCAGTGCCCGGGACAGCGCCTACGAGCAGTACTTC
cdr3_aa: CASSARDSAYEQYF

j_call: TRBJ1-1
v_call: TRBV6-5
clone_size: .
d_call: .
cdr3_nt: TGTGCCAGCAGACCCGGACAGCCAAGGGCTGAAGCTTTCTTT
cdr3_aa: CASRPGQPRAEAFF

j_call: TRBJ1-3
v_call: TRBV4-3
clone_size: .
d_call: .
cdr3_nt: TGCGCCAGCAGCCAAGATGATGTGGGCTCTGGAAACACCATATATTTT
cdr3_aa: CASSQDDVGSGNTIYF

j_call: TRBJ2-2
v_call: TRBV6-6
clone_size: .
d_call: .
cdr3_nt: TGTGCCAGCAGTTACAAAGGCACCGGGGAGCTGTTTTTT
cdr3_aa: CASSYKGTGELFF

j_call: TRBJ1-1
v_call: TRBV2
clone_size: .
d_call: TRBD1
cdr3_nt: TGTGCCAGCAGTGTCAGGGGACAGGGGGCTGGATACACTGAAGCTTTCTTT
cdr3_aa: CASSVRGQGAGYTEAFF

j_call: TRBJ2-1
v_call: TRBV10-3
clone_size: .
d_call: TRBD2
cdr3_nt: TGTGCCATCAGTCCTAGCGGGGGGGCCGTAGATGAGCAGTTCTTC
cdr3_aa: CAISPSGGAVDEQFF

j_call: TRBJ1-6
v_call: TRBV7-2
clone_size: .
d_call: .
cdr3_nt: TGTGCCAGCAGCTTAAGAGGAGATTCACCCCTCCACTTT
cdr3_aa: CASSLRGDSPLHF